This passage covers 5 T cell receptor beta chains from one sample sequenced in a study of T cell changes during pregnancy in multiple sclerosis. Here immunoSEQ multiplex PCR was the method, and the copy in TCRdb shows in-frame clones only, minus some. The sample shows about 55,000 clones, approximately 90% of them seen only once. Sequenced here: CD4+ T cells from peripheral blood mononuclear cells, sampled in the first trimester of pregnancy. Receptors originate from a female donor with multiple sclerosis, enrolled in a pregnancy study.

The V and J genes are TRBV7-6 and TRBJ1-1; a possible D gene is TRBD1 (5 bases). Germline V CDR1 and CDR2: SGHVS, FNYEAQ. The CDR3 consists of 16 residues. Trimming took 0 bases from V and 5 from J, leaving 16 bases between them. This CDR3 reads CASSLAPQGLRTEAFF. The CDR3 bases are TGTGCCAGCAGCTTAGCGCCGCAGGGACTTCGTACTGAAGCTTTCTTT.

CDR3 loop: CASGGGRVFSGANVLTF. In DNA form, the CDR3 reads TGTGCCAGTGGGGGGGGTCGGGTTTTCTCTGGGGCCAACGTCCTGACTTTC. The chain carries TRBV19 and TRBJ2-6, with 7 bases fitting TRBD2. CDR3 length: 17 amino acids. Germline V gives CDR1 LNHDA, CDR2 SQIVND (reference sequence). V was pared by 8 bases and J by 0 bases, with 10 bases of the junction left unmatched.

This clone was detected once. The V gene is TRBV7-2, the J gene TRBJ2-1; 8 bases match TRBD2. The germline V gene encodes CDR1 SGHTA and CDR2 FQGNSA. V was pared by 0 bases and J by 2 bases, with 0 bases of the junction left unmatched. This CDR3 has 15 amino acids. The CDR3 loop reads CASSLASGTYNEQFF. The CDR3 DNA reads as TGTGCCAGCAGCTTAGCTAGCGGGACCTACAATGAGCAGTTCTTC.

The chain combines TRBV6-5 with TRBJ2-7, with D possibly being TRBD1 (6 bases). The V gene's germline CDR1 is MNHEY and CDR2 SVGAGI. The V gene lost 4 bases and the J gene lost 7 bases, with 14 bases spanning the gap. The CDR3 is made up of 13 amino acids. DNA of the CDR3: TGTGCCAGCAGTTCACCGACAGGCCGGGAGCAGTACTTC. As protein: CASSSPTGREQYF.

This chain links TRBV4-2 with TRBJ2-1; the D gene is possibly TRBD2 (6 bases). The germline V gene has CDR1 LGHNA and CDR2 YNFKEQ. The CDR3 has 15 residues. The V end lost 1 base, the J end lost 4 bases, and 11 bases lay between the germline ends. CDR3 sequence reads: CASSQGDSPYNEQFF. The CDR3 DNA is TGTGCCAGCAGCCAAGGGGACTCACCATACAATGAGCAGTTCTTC.